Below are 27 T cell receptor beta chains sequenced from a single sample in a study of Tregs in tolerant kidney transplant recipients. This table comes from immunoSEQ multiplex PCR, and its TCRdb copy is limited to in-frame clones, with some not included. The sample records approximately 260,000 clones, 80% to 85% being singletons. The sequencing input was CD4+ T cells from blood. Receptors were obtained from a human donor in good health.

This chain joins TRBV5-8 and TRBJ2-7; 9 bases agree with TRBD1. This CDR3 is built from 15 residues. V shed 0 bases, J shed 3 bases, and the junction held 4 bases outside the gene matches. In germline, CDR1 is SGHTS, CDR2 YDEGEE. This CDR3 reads CASSLEGQGSYEQYF. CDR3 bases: TGTGCCAGCAGCTTGGAGGGACAGGGTAGCTACGAGCAGTACTTC.

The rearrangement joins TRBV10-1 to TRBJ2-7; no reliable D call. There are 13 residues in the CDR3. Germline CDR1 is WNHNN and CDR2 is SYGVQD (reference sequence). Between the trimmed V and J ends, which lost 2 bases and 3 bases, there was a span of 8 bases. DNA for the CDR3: TGCGCCAGCAGTGAGGGAACGGACTACGAGCAGTACTTC. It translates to CASSEGTDYEQYF.

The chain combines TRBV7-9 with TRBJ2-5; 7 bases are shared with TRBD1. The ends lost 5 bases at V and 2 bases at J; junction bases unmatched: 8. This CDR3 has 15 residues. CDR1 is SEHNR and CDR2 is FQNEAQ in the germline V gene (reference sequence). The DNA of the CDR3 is TGTGCCAGCAGCCCCGGACAGGTCCAACAAGAGACCCAGTACTTC. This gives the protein CASSPGQVQQETQYF.

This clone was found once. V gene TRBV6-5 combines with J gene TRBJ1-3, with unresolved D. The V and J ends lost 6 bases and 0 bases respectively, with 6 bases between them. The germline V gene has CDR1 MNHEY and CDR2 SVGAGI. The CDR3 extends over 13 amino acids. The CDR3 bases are TGTGCCAGCAGCTATACCTCTGGAAACACCATATATTTT. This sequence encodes CASSYTSGNTIYF.

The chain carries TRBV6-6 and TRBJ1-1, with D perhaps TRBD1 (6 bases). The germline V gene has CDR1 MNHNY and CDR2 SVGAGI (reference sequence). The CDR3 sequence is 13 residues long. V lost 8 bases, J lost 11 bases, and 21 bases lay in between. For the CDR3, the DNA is TGTGCCAGCTTCTCCCAATCCGGACAGAAGGCTTTCTTT. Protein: CASFSQSGQKAFF.

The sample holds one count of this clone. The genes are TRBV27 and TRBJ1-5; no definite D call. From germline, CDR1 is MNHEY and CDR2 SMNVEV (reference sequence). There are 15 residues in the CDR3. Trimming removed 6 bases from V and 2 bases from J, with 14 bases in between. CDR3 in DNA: TGTGCCAGCAGCCCCGGCAGCGCCGGCAATCAGCCCCAGCATTTT. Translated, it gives CASSPGSAGNQPQHF.

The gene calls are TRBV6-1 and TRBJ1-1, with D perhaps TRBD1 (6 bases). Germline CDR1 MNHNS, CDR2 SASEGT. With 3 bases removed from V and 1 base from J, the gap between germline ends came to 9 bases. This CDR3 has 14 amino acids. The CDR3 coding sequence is TGTGCCAGCAGTGACCACAGGGCGAACACTGAAGCTTTCTTT. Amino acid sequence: CASSDHRANTEAFF.

The DNA of the CDR3 is TGTGCCAGCAGCCAGGGGGGATCCCAGCCCCAGCATTTT. It specifies CASSQGGSQPQHF. This sequence joins TRBV7-3 and TRBJ1-5, with 7 bases matching TRBD1. After removal of 5 bases from V and 7 bases from J, the junction contained 5 bases not matched to a gene. The CDR3 contains 13 residues. CDR1 is SGHTA and CDR2 is FQGTGA in the germline V gene.

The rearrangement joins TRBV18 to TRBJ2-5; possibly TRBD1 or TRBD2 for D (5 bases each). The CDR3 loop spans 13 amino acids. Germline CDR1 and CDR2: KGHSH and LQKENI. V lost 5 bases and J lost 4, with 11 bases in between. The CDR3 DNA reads TGTGCCAGCTCAACCGGGACCCGAGAGACCCAGTACTTC. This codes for CASSTGTRETQYF.

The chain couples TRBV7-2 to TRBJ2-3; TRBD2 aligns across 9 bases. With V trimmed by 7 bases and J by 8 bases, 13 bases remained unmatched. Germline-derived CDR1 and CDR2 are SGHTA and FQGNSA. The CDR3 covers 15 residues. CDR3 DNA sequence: TGTGCCAGCACCCTCTTTAGCGGGAGCTGGGGTACGCAGTATTTT. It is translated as CASTLFSGSWGTQYF.

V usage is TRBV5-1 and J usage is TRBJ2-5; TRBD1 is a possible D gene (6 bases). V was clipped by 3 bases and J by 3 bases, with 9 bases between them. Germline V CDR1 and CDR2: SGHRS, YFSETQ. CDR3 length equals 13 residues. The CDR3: CASSWDTEETQYF. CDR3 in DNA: TGCGCCAGCAGCTGGGACACTGAAGAGACCCAGTACTTC.

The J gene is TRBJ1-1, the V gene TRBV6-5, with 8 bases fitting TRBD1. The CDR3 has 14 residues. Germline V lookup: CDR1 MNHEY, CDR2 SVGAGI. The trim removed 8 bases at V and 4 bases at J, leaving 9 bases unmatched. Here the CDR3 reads CASGRRTGGTEAFF. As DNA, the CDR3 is TGTGCCAGCGGACGACGAACAGGGGGCACTGAAGCTTTCTTT.

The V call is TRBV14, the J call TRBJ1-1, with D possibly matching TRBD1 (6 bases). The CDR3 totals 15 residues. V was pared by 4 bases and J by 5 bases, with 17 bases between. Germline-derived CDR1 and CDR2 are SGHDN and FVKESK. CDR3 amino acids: CASSLGGSWGTEAFF. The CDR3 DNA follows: TGTGCCAGCAGCCTAGGGGGTTCGTGGGGGACTGAAGCTTTCTTT.

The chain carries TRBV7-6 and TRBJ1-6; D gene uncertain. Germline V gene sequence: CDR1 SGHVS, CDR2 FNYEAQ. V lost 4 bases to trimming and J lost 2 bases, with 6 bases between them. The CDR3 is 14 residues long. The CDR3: CASSSGPYNSPLHF. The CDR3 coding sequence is TGTGCCAGCAGCTCCGGACCCTATAATTCACCCCTCCACTTT.

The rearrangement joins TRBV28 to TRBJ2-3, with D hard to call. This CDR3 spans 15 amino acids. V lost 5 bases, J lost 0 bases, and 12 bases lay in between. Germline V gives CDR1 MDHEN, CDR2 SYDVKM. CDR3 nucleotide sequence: TGTGCCAGCAGTGAAGACTGGGCTAGCACAGATACGCAGTATTTT. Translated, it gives CASSEDWASTDTQYF.

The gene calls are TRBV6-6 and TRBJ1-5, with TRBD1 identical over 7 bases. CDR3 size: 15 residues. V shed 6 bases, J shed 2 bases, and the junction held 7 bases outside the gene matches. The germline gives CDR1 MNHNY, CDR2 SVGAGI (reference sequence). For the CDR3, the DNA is TGTGCCAGCAGACCACAGGGGATGGGCAATCAGCCCCAGCATTTT. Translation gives CASRPQGMGNQPQHF.

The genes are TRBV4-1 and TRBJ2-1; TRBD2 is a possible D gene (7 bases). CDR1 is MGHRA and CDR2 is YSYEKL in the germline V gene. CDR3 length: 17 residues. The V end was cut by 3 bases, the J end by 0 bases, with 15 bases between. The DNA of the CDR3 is TGCGCCAGCAGCCAGACGGGGGGCTCGAGCTCCTACAATGAGCAGTTCTTC. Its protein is CASSQTGGSSSYNEQFF.

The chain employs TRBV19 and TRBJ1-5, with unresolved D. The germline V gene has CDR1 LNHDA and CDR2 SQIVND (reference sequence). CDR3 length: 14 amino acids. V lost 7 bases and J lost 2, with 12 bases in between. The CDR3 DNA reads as TGTGCCAGTAAGGTGGCTAGGGGCAATCAGCCCCAGCATTTT. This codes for CASKVARGNQPQHF.

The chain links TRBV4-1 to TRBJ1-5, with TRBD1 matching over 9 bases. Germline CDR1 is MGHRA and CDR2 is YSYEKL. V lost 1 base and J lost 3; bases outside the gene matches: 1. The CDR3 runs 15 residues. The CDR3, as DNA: TGCGCCAGCAGCCAAGGGGACAGGGACAATCAGCCCCAGCATTTT. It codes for CASSQGDRDNQPQHF.

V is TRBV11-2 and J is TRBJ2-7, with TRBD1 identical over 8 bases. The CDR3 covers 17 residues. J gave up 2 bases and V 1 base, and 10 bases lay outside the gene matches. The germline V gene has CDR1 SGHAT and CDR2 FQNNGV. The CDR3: CASSLGPTGAFPYEQYF. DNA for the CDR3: TGTGCCAGCAGCTTAGGCCCGACAGGGGCTTTCCCCTACGAGCAGTACTTC.

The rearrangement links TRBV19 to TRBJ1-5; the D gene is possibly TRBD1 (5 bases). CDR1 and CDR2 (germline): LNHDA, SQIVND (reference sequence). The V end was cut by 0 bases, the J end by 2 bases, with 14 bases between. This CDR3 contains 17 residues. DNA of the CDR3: TGTGCCAGTAGTATAGATCTAGGGGTTTATGGCAATCAGCCCCAGCATTTT. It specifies CASSIDLGVYGNQPQHF.

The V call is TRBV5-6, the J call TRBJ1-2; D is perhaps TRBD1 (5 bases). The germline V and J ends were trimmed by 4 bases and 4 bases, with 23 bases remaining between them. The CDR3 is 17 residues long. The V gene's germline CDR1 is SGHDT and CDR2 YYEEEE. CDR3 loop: CASSPVPGRGAFYGYTF. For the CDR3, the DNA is TGTGCCAGCAGCCCCGTCCCAGGGCGAGGTGCGTTCTATGGCTACACCTTC.

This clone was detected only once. In DNA form, the CDR3 reads TGTGCCAGCAGCTTAGTCGGCGTTAGCGGGGGAGAGACCCAGTACTTC. Translated: CASSLVGVSGGETQYF. V is TRBV7-3 and J is TRBJ2-5; 9 bases agree with TRBD2. The CDR3 spans 16 residues. The junction had 8 bases not matched to a gene; V was cut back by 2 bases and J by 4 bases. The V gene's germline CDR1 is SGHTA and CDR2 FQGTGA.

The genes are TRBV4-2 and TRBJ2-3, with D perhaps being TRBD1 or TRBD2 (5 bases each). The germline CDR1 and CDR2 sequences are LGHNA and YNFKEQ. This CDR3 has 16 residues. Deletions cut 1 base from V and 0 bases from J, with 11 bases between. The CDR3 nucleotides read TGTGCCAGCAGCCAAGCCCCGGGACGCAGCACAGATACGCAGTATTTT. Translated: CASSQAPGRSTDTQYF.

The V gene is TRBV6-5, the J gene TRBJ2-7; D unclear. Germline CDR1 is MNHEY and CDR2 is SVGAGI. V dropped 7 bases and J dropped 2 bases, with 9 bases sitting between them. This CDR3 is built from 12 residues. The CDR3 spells CASKRAPYEQYF. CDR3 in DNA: TGTGCCAGCAAACGGGCCCCCTACGAGCAGTACTTC.

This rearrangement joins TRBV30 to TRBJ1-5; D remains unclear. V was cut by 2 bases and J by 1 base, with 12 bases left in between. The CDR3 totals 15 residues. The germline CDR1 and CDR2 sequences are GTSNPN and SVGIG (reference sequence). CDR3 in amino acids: CAWSMEGLSNQPQHF. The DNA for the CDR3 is TGTGCCTGGAGTATGGAGGGCTTAAGCAATCAGCCCCAGCATTTT.

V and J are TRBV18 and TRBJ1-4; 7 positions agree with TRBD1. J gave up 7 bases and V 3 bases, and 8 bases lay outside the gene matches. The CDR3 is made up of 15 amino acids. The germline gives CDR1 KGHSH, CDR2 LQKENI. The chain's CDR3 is CASSPQGGQGEKLFF. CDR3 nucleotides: TGTGCCAGCTCACCTCAGGGGGGCCAGGGTGAAAAACTGTTTTTT.